A single sample gave rise to the 19 T cell receptor beta chains below, sequenced in a study of T-cell reconstitution after alpha-beta-depleted transplantation in children (TCRdb year 2016). The library was prepared using PCR. The sequencer was an Illumina HiSeq 2500. TCR libraries were prepared with molecular barcoding, using unique molecular identifiers to normalize TCRbeta repertoire quantification. TCRdb passed the public sequencing reads through fastp at Q25 and MiXCR, retaining productive beta sequences. Every entry covers one CDR3 protein and lists the most common genes and DNA from its rows. This sample gives 360,000 or so distinct CDR3 sequences in total; 20% of them show up just once. The ten biggest clones cover approximately 3.8% of the sample. The source material was PBMCs from the stem cell graft donor, sampled from the stem cell graft. The source is a human donor who donated a stem cell graft to a child with acute myeloid leukemia.

In this sample, this clonotype turned up many times. V and J are TRBV12-3 or TRBV12-4 and TRBJ2-7, with 8 bases matching TRBD1. The trim removed 5 bases at V and 1 base at J, leaving 4 bases unmatched. This CDR3 has 14 amino acids. The DNA for the CDR3 is TGTGCCAGCAGTCCCCGGGACAGGTCCTACGAGCAGTACTTC. Protein sequence: CASSPRDRSYEQYF.

This clonotype came up a few times. The chain uses TRBV28 and TRBJ1-1; the D is unclear. The CDR3 consists of 12 residues. Germline lookup yields CDR1 MDHEN and CDR2 SYDVKM. CDR3 sequence: CSSGPYNTEAFF. CDR3 nucleotides: TGTTCCTCAGGTCCCTATAACACTGAAGCTTTCTTT. Complete variable domain (other parts from reference TRBV28 and TRBJ1-1): DVKVTQSSRYLVKRTGEKVFLECVQDMDHENMFWYRQDPGLGLRLIYFSYDVKMKEKGDIPEGYSVSREKKERFSLILESASTNQTSMYLCSSGPYNTEAFFGQGTRLTVV.

This clonotype has just a few counts. This chain joins TRBV11-2 and TRBJ2-3, with 8 bases matching TRBD1. The CDR3 runs 17 residues. The ends lost 5 bases at V and 3 bases at J; junction bases unmatched: 13. CDR1 and CDR2 from the germline V gene are SGHAT and FQNNGV. CDR3 sequence reads: CASSPGIRDRRTDTQYF. DNA for the CDR3: TGTGCCAGCAGCCCTGGTATCCGGGACAGGCGGACAGATACGCAGTATTTT.

The chain couples TRBV7-6 to TRBJ2-1; possible D gene TRBD2, 5 bases. This CDR3 is built from 16 residues. Between the trimmed V and J ends, which lost 6 bases and 2 bases, there was a span of 17 bases. Per the germline V gene, CDR1 is SGHVS and CDR2 is FNYEAQ. The CDR3 protein is CASSTDPSPPYNEQFF. DNA of the CDR3: TGTGCCAGCAGTACGGATCCTAGCCCCCCCTACAATGAGCAGTTCTTC. Variable domain in full (rest from reference TRBV7-6 and TRBJ2-1): GAGVSQSPRYKVTKRGQDVALRCDPISGHVSLYWYRQALGQGPEFLTYFNYEAQQDKSGLPNDRFSAERPEGSISTLTIQRTEQRDSAMYRCASSTDPSPPYNEQFFGPGTRLTVL.

This clonotype has only a few counts. The chain has TRBV20-1 and TRBJ2-3, with D maybe TRBD2 (7 bases). Germline values: CDR1 DFQATT, CDR2 SNEGSKA (reference sequence). Deletions cut 0 bases from V and 1 base from J, with 14 bases between. This CDR3 contains 16 residues. CDR3: CSARETGLVGTDTQYF. The CDR3 DNA reads as TGCAGTGCTAGAGAGACAGGACTAGTCGGCACAGATACGCAGTATTTT.

The chain carries TRBV11-2 and TRBJ2-2; TRBD2 matches 8 bases. Germline loops: CDR1 SGHAT, CDR2 FQNNGV. The CDR3 contains 16 residues. With 4 bases clipped from V and 7 bases from J, the junction kept 11 bases outside the gene matches. As DNA, the CDR3 is TGTGCCAGCAGCTCAAGACTAGCGCCAAGGGACGGGGAGCTGTTTTTT. Protein product: CASSSRLAPRDGELFF.

The chain uses TRBV18 and TRBJ2-1, with a possible D match to TRBD2 (5 bases). The germline CDR1 and CDR2 sequences are KGHSH and LQKENI. The CDR3 extends over 14 amino acids. V shed 8 bases and J shed 1 base, with 12 bases lying between them. CDR3 in DNA: TGTGCCAGCCGAGAAGCGGAGTCCTACAATGAGCAGTTCTTC. This gives the protein CASREAESYNEQFF. Together with reference TRBV18 and TRBJ2-1, the CDR3 gives the full variable domain: NAGVMQNPRHLVRRRGQEARLRCSPMKGHSHVYWYRQLPEEGLKFMVYLQKENIIDESGMPKERFSAEFPKEGPSILRIQQVVRGDSAAYFCASREAESYNEQFFGPGTRLTVL.

This clonotype was detected only a few times. This chain links TRBV7-9 with TRBJ2-1; no clear D. V was trimmed by 10 bases and J by 10 bases, leaving 11 bases between them. Germline lookup yields CDR1 SEHNR and CDR2 FQNEAQ (reference sequence). The CDR3 extends over 10 amino acids. For the CDR3, the DNA is TGTGCCACCACGCCCGGAGAGCAGTTCTTC. It specifies CATTPGEQFF.

There are many counts of this clonotype. V and J are TRBV29-1 and TRBJ1-1, with no clear D. Germline CDR1 and CDR2: SQVTM and ANQGSEA. CDR3 length: 10 amino acids. Trimming removed 8 bases at V and 1 base at J, with 5 bases between. The CDR3 nucleotides read TGCAGCTCCTCGAACACTGAAGCTTTCTTT. The encoded protein is CSSSNTEAFF. The full variable domain, with the rest looked up from reference TRBV29-1 and TRBJ1-1, is SAVISQKPSRDICQRGTSLTIQCQVDSQVTMMFWYRQQPGQSLTLIATANQGSEATYESGFVIDKFPISRPNLTFSTLTVSNMSPEDSSIYLCSSSNTEAFFGQGTRLTVV.

This clonotype showed up just a few times. This chain uses TRBV27 with TRBJ2-5, with 7 positions matching TRBD1. V was clipped by 3 bases and J by 5 bases; unmatched bases: 15. The CDR3 totals 17 residues. Germline CDR1 MNHEY, CDR2 SMNVEV (reference sequence). The CDR3 spells CASSFVRTGVQEETQYF. In nucleotides, the CDR3 is TGTGCCAGCAGTTTTGTGAGGACAGGCGTTCAAGAGGAGACCCAGTACTTC.

The CDR3 spells CSAWGEGGYTF. In nucleotides, the CDR3 is TGCAGCGCCTGGGGTGAGGGGGGCTACACCTTC. V is TRBV29-1 and J is TRBJ1-2; possibly TRBD1 for D (5 bases). Germline CDR1 and CDR2: SQVTM and ANQGSEA. This CDR3 region has 11 residues. The V end lost 7 bases, the J end lost 8 bases, and 14 bases lay between the germline ends.

This clonotype was counted at least ten times. The CDR3 protein is CASMPDRSSYEQYF. The CDR3 DNA reads as TGTGCCAGCATGCCGGACAGGAGCTCCTACGAGCAGTACTTC. J is TRBJ2-7 and V is TRBV12-3 or TRBV12-4; TRBD1 agrees at 7 bases. The CDR3 has 14 amino acids. V lost 7 bases to trimming and J lost 0 bases; unmatched junction nucleotides: 6.

The V gene is TRBV7-9, the J gene TRBJ1-1, with 8 bases aligning to TRBD1. V lost 4 bases, J lost 8 bases, and 9 bases stayed unmatched. Germline CDR1 SEHNR, CDR2 FQNEAQ (reference sequence). This CDR3 is built from 14 residues. The CDR3 here is CASSSLTGGLEAFF. CDR3 DNA: TGTGCCAGCAGCTCTCTCACAGGGGGTTTGGAAGCTTTCTTT.

Regarding this clonotype: The conserved closing phenylalanine or tryptophan is absent in this CDR3, likely reflecting a read error. The J gene is TRBJ2-5, the V gene TRBV20-1; weak D call: TRBD2 (6 bases). CDR3 length equals 15 residues. Germline CDR1 DFQATT, CDR2 SNEGSKA (reference sequence). V was shortened by 5 bases and J by 4 bases, with 20 bases between the two germline ends. CDR3 DNA sequence: TGCAGTGCTCCGGGGACTGGCGGGATGGGAGAGACCCAGTACGTC. It is translated as CSAPGTGGMGETQYV.

This clonotype has ten or more counts. The J gene is TRBJ2-5, the V gene TRBV6-1; D gene uncertain. Germline V gives CDR1 MNHNS, CDR2 SASEGT. This CDR3 is 14 amino acids long. V lost 4 bases and J 1 base, leaving 10 bases between the germline ends. CDR3 sequence: CASSALAGQETQYF. CDR3 coding DNA: TGTGCCAGCAGTGCCTTAGCCGGCCAAGAGACCCAGTACTTC.

The chain couples TRBV29-1 to TRBJ1-2; tentative D call: TRBD1 (5 bases). The germline CDR1 and CDR2 sequences are SQVTM and ANQGSEA. This CDR3 has 14 amino acids. Trimming cost V 5 bases and J 8 bases, with 21 bases left between them. The CDR3 region has the DNA TGCAGCGTTTCCCCCTCATGGGGGGTAGAAGGCTACACCTTC. This sequence encodes CSVSPSWGVEGYTF.

The chain couples TRBV12-1 to TRBJ2-7; the DNA was not used to check the table's D call, TRBD2. TRBV12-1 has pseudogene status. This CDR3 is built from 16 residues. CDR3 sequence reads: CASSSWGTSGRYEQYF. CDR3 nucleotides: TGTGCCAGCAGCTCCTGGGGGACTAGCGGGAGGTACGAGCAGTACTTC.

V is TRBV20-1 and J is TRBJ2-1, with TRBD2 as a possible D gene (5 bases). V was trimmed by 3 bases and J by 7 bases, leaving 10 bases between them. Germline lookup yields CDR1 DFQATT and CDR2 SNEGSKA (reference sequence). This CDR3 has 12 residues. This CDR3 is CSASLRGNEQFF. The CDR3 DNA is TGCAGTGCTAGTCTACGCGGGAATGAGCAGTTCTTC.

Only a few counts were recorded for this clonotype. The gene calls are TRBV23-1 and TRBJ2-3, with D tentatively TRBD1 (5 bases). TRBV23-1 is an ORF; its function is uncertain. The CDR3 consists of 15 residues. V lost 0 bases and J 0 bases, leaving 7 bases between the germline ends. CDR3 sequence: CASSQSKGSTDTQYF. The CDR3 DNA reads as TGCGCCAGCAGTCAATCGAAGGGGAGCACAGATACGCAGTATTTT.